A single T cell receptor beta chain is shown here with its context. Its antigen is as yet unknown. Primers used in a second PCR of roughly 6 to 11 cycles were a sample-barcoded 5' primer and a J-beta primer mix. One entry per CDR3 protein, called by TCRdb with MiXCR from the 5' RACE reads. The sample lists about 640,000 distinct CDR3 sequences; roughly 58% were seen once. The data stem from a study of blood T cells in healthy people across ages. In terms of origin and age, donors were healthy Caucasian individuals from Russia aged 6 to 90. Researchers collected about 9.7 milliliters of peripheral blood from every single donor. Points from the study as a whole: Diversity estimates drawn from one million T cells were deemed underestimates. Among T cells, TCR beta diversity per million cells dropped roughly linearly as age rose.

This clonotype was obtained from a man in his sixties in good health. Sequencing input: blood.

CDR3 DNA sequence: TGCAGTGCTAGAGATCAGGGTGTGGACACTGAAGCTTTCTTT. The encoded protein is CSARDQGVDTEAFF. V usage is TRBV20-1 and J usage is TRBJ1-1; D may be TRBD1 (5 bases). The V gene lost 0 bases and the J gene lost 3 bases, with 11 bases spanning the gap. This CDR3 is built from 14 residues. CDR1 is DFQATT and CDR2 is SNEGSKA in the germline V gene (reference sequence).